A selection of T cell receptor beta chains follows, all from one sample in a study of T cell responses to AZD1222 COVID-19 vaccine. The table came from immunoSEQ multiplex PCR; TCRdb's copy has only in-frame clones and leaves some out. The sample has 75,000 to 90,000 clones; around 80% are singletons. This sample comprised peripheral blood, obtained on day 0 of AZD1222 vaccination. The origin of the receptors is an adult in good health. The CDR3 runs from the conserved cysteine through the conserved F or W. The order of the fields is V gene, D gene, clone size, J gene, CDR3 protein, CDR3 DNA. The D gene is left open where the match is weak. The listing skips clone size in some rows; elsewhere it reads once, few, many or a size class.

>TRBV7-7|.|.|TRBJ2-5
CASSLEGTHQETQYF
TGTGCCAGCAGCTTAGAGGGGACACACCAAGAGACCCAGTACTTC
>TRBV21-1|.|.|TRBJ2-7
CASSATPSGSTYEQYF
TGTGCCAGCAGCGCAACCCCTAGCGGGAGCACCTACGAGCAGTACTTC
>TRBV27|TRBD2|.|TRBJ2-1
CASSPTSGRPVYNEQFF
TGTGCCAGCAGTCCGACTAGCGGGAGACCGGTTTACAATGAGCAGTTCTTC
>TRBV5-1|TRBD2|.|TRBJ2-2
CASSTVAGGPGELFF
TGCGCCAGCAGCACCGTAGCGGGAGGGCCCGGGGAGCTGTTTTTT
>TRBV5-1|.|.|TRBJ2-7
CASSLEWGREQYF
TGCGCCAGCAGCTTGGAGTGGGGACGCGAGCAGTACTTC
>TRBV6-1|.|.|TRBJ1-5
CASSEASPISYSNQPQHF
TGTGCCAGCAGTGAAGCTTCTCCGATCAGCTATAGCAATCAGCCCCAGCATTTT
>TRBV6-5|.|few|TRBJ1-5
CASVSGSSQPQHF
TGTGCCAGCGTTTCGGGGTCTAGTCAGCCCCAGCATTTT
>TRBV30|.|.|TRBJ1-5
CAWSLGLAQPQHF
TGTGCCTGGAGTTTGGGTTTGGCTCAGCCCCAGCATTTT
>TRBV10-2|.|.|TRBJ1-5
CASSVGQDLPQHF
TGCGCCAGCAGTGTTGGGCAGGACTTGCCCCAGCATTTT
>TRBV7-6|TRBD1|.|TRBJ1-1
CASSSPKGFQGEAEAFF
TGTGCCAGCAGCTCTCCCAAGGGGTTCCAGGGGGAAGCTGAAGCTTTCTTT
>TRBV6-2/TRBV6-3|TRBD1|.|TRBJ2-7
CASSYGGTGSNEQYF
TGTGCCAGCAGTTACGGGGGGACAGGGAGCAACGAGCAGTACTTC
>TRBV5-4|TRBD1|.|TRBJ2-3
CASSLGQGQGGLTYF
TGTGCCAGCAGCTTGGGACAGGGTCAAGGTGGTCTCACGTATTTT
>TRBV19|TRBD1|.|TRBJ2-5
CASSINRGKETQYF
TGTGCCAGTAGTATAAACAGGGGAAAGGAGACCCAGTACTTC
>TRBV28|TRBD1|.|TRBJ2-1
CASSLYGTGGIEQFF
TGTGCCAGCAGTTTATACGGGACAGGGGGAATTGAGCAGTTCTTC
>TRBV5-1|.|.|TRBJ2-7
CASSLGTPTYEQYF
TGCGCCAGCAGCTTGGGCACCCCTACGTACGAGCAGTACTTC
>TRBV19|.|.|TRBJ1-4
CATSVGVSSIGHEKLFF
TGTGCCACTTCGGTCGGGGTCTCTAGTATTGGACACGAAAAACTGTTTTTT
>TRBV7-2|.|.|TRBJ2-1
CASSLLSGGSYNEQFF
TGTGCCAGCAGCTTATTATCCGGGGGCTCCTACAATGAGCAGTTCTTC
>TRBV24-1|TRBD1|once|TRBJ2-1
CATSEGGANNEQFF
TGTGCCACCAGTGAAGGGGGCGCAAACAATGAGCAGTTCTTC
>TRBV28|.|.|TRBJ1-3
CASSYDPSGNTIYF
TGTGCCAGCAGTTACGACCCCTCTGGAAACACCATATATTTT
>TRBV11-2|.|.|TRBJ2-1
CASSSVDEQFF
TGTGCCAGCAGCTCGGTTGATGAGCAGTTCTTC
>TRBV7-2|TRBD2|.|TRBJ2-7
CASSTHGGEQYF
TGTGCCAGCAGCACCCACGGGGGGGAGCAGTACTTC
>TRBV11-2|.|.|TRBJ1-5
CASSLDSGVQPQHF
TGTGCCAGCAGCTTAGATTCTGGGGTCCAGCCCCAGCATTTT
>TRBV6-2/TRBV6-3|.|.|TRBJ2-7
CASSLGQAMGEQYF
TGTGCCAGCAGTTTGGGGCAGGCGATGGGCGAGCAGTACTTC
>TRBV6-4|.|.|TRBJ1-1
CASSEQGNTEAFF
TGTGCCAGCAGTGAACAGGGAAACACTGAAGCTTTCTTT
>TRBV5-1|.|once|TRBJ2-3
CASSLEKAADTQYF
TGCGCCAGCAGCTTGGAAAAAGCAGCAGATACGCAGTATTTT
>TRBV5-1|.|.|TRBJ2-7
CASSLEASESYEQYF
TGCGCCAGCAGCTTGGAAGCTAGCGAATCCTACGAGCAGTACTTC
>TRBV6-1|TRBD2|.|TRBJ2-7
CASSEMTSGSYEQYF
TGTGCCAGCAGTGAAATGACTAGCGGGAGTTACGAGCAGTACTTC
>TRBV7-2|.|.|TRBJ2-7
CASSSRPGGGSSEQYF
TGTGCCAGCAGCTCCCGTCCGGGCGGAGGGTCCTCCGAGCAGTACTTC
>TRBV29-1|TRBD2|.|TRBJ2-5
CSVVRMAGDQETQYF
TGCAGCGTTGTTCGTATGGCGGGGGACCAAGAGACCCAGTACTTC
>TRBV30|.|.|TRBJ1-2
CAWSANKVYRDDYGYTF
TGTGCCTGGAGTGCAAACAAAGTCTACAGGGACGACTATGGCTACACCTTC
>TRBV24-1|.|.|TRBJ2-3
CATSDLAAGTDTQYF
TGTGCCACCAGTGATTTAGCAGCCGGGACTGATACGCAGTATTTT
>TRBV28|.|.|TRBJ1-4
CASSFGGLTNEKLFF
TGTGCCAGCAGTTTTGGGGGCCTAACTAATGAAAAACTGTTTTTT
>TRBV5-1|.|.|TRBJ2-1
CASSLAGQGTGSYNEQFF
TGCGCCAGCAGCTTGGCGGGGCAGGGTACAGGCTCCTACAATGAGCAGTTCTTC
>TRBV30|.|.|TRBJ2-7
CAWSPWGGYYEQYF
TGTGCCTGGAGTCCTTGGGGGGGCTACTACGAGCAGTACTTC
>TRBV5-1|.|few|TRBJ2-1
CASSQGTSSSYNEQFF
TGCGCCAGCAGCCAAGGGACGTCTAGCTCCTACAATGAGCAGTTCTTC
>TRBV9|.|.|TRBJ1-2
CASSVGPTSPEHGYTF
TGTGCCAGCAGCGTAGGTCCTACCTCCCCCGAGCATGGCTACACCTTC
>TRBV28|.|.|TRBJ2-6
CASSLRVGDWRFGGANVLTF
TGTGCCAGCAGTTTAAGGGTAGGGGACTGGCGGTTTGGTGGGGCCAACGTCCTGACTTTC
>TRBV6-4|.|.|TRBJ2-1
CASSLAIGGNEQFF
TGTGCCAGCAGTTTAGCCATTGGGGGTAATGAGCAGTTCTTC
>TRBV14|.|.|TRBJ1-5
CASSLGGGNQPQHF
TGTGCCAGCAGCCTTGGGGGCGGCAATCAGCCCCAGCATTTT
>TRBV6-5|TRBD1|.|TRBJ2-7
CASSSPARTGAYEQYF
TGTGCCAGCAGTTCTCCCGCTAGGACAGGGGCCTACGAGCAGTACTTC
>TRBV30|TRBD1|.|TRBJ2-2
CARGQGNTGELFF
TGTGCCAGGGGACAGGGGAACACCGGGGAGCTGTTTTTT
>TRBV16|.|.|TRBJ1-6
CASSQNSYNSPLHF
TGTGCCAGCAGCCAAAACAGTTATAATTCACCCCTCCACTTT
>TRBV5-1|TRBD1|once|TRBJ1-1
CASSFGQGGTEAFF
TGCGCCAGCAGCTTCGGACAGGGAGGAACTGAAGCTTTCTTT
>TRBV4-2|.|.|TRBJ2-1
CASSASGDNEQFF
TGTGCCAGCAGCGCAAGTGGGGACAATGAGCAGTTCTTC
>TRBV7-9|TRBD2|few|TRBJ2-1
CASSHPGGQFF
TGTGCCAGCAGCCACCCGGGAGGGCAGTTCTTC
>TRBV19|TRBD1|.|TRBJ2-7
CASSIQAGGYEQYF
TGTGCCAGTAGTATACAGGCAGGGGGTTACGAGCAGTACTTC
>TRBV10-3|.|once|TRBJ2-1
CAISVYNEQFF
TGTGCCATCAGTGTTTACAATGAGCAGTTCTTC
>TRBV9|.|.|TRBJ1-1
CASSVGDRLNTEAFF
TGTGCCAGCAGCGTAGGAGACAGACTGAACACTGAAGCTTTCTTT
>TRBV29-1|.|.|TRBJ2-3
CSVATAQRSDF
TGCAGCGTTGCTACCGCCCAAAGGTCGGATTTT
>TRBV20-1|TRBD2|.|TRBJ2-1
CSASDAGGPNNEQFF
TGCAGTGCTAGTGACGCGGGAGGGCCAAACAATGAGCAGTTCTTC
>TRBV7-2|.|.|TRBJ1-6
CASSWRGVGSPLHF
TGTGCCAGCAGCTGGCGCGGGGTCGGTTCACCCCTCCACTTT
>TRBV30|.|.|TRBJ2-7
CAWSYGLEYEQYF
TGTGCCTGGAGTTATGGTTTGGAATACGAGCAGTACTTC
>TRBV19|.|.|TRBJ1-2
CASSRDGGSNYGYTF
TGTGCCAGTAGTAGGGACGGTGGAAGTAACTATGGCTACACCTTC
>TRBV29-1|TRBD1|.|TRBJ1-1
CSGRDSTGTFF
TGCAGCGGCAGGGACAGCACCGGAACTTTCTTT
>TRBV27|.|.|TRBJ2-7
CASRKTESSYEQYF
TGTGCCAGCAGGAAGACAGAGAGCTCCTACGAGCAGTACTTC
>TRBV11-2|.|.|TRBJ2-7
CASSIPGHPPLEQYF
TGTGCCAGCAGCATACCGGGACACCCCCCTCTCGAGCAGTACTTC